These 10 T cell receptor beta chains were sequenced from one sample in a study of blood T cells in healthy people across ages. Alongside a J-beta primer mix, a sample-barcoded 5' primer served in a second PCR lasting about 7 to 11 cycles. A single record per CDR3 protein comes from TCRdb applying MiXCR to the 5' RACE reads. The sample lists roughly 1.5 million distinct CDR3 sequences, about 42% occurring once. Sequencing was carried out using blood. The receptors here all came from a woman under 30 in good health.

In this sample, this clonotype turned up a few times. J is TRBJ2-7 and V is TRBV4-1; 7 bases match TRBD2. V shed 2 bases, J shed 3 bases, and the junction held 7 bases outside the gene matches. Germline V gene sequence: CDR1 MGHRA, CDR2 YSYEKL. This CDR3 comprises 15 residues. Here the CDR3 DNA reads TGCGCCAGCAGCCAATCGGGGGGAGGTGTCTACGAGCAGTACTTC. This encodes CASSQSGGGVYEQYF.

Notes on this clonotype: An end of the junction does not agree with germline; a read error may underlie this. This chain joins TRBV6-1 and TRBJ1-4; a weak D match, TRBD1 (5 bases). From germline, CDR1 is MNHNS and CDR2 SASEGT. This CDR3 has 13 amino acids. This CDR3 reads CASQVRGKEKPFF. CDR3 sequence (DNA): TGTGCCAGTCAGGTTCGGGGCAAAGAAAAACCGTTTTTT.

The sample holds a few counts of this clonotype. The chain has TRBV28 and TRBJ1-6, with D unclear. CDR1 is MDHEN, CDR2 SYDVKM, per germline. The V and J ends lost 7 bases and 7 bases respectively, with 11 bases between them. CDR3 length: 13 residues. The CDR3 loop is CASKRATNSPLHF. The DNA for the CDR3 is TGTGCCAGCAAAAGGGCCACCAATTCACCCCTCCACTTT.

This chain joins TRBV25-1 and TRBJ1-2, with D unclear. The CDR3 spans 13 residues. Trimming pared 2 bases from V and 3 bases from J, leaving 7 bases between. Germline V gene lookup returns CDR1 MGHDK and CDR2 SYGVNS. Written as DNA, the CDR3 is TGTGCCAGCAGTGAAGCCATGTACTATGGCTACACCTTC. It encodes CASSEAMYYGYTF.

This clonotype came up many times. The chain uses TRBV29-1 and TRBJ1-2, with D unresolved. Per germline, CDR1 SQVTM and CDR2 ANQGSEA. The length of the CDR3 is 13 residues. V was clipped by 4 bases and J by 8 bases, with 17 bases between them. CDR3 residues: CSVVGRTSGGYTF. The CDR3 nucleotides read TGCAGCGTTGTTGGGCGAACGTCGGGGGGCTACACCTTC.

The CDR3 DNA sequence: TGTGCCAGCAGCCCAGCCGGGACTAGCGGGGGTAGGGAGCAGTACTTC. Encoded protein: CASSPAGTSGGREQYF. This chain joins TRBV28 and TRBJ2-5; TRBD2 matches at 14 bases. The CDR3 is 16 amino acids. Per the germline V gene, CDR1 is MDHEN and CDR2 is SYDVKM. The V and J ends lost 6 bases and 11 bases, in that order; junction bases with no gene match: 14.

Only a few counts were recorded for this clonotype. The V gene is TRBV5-1, the J gene TRBJ2-7; D is perhaps TRBD2 (6 bases). Trimming took off 0 bases at V and 7 bases at J, with 20 bases between the two ends. This CDR3 spans 16 amino acids. The germline CDR1 and CDR2 sequences are SGHRS and YFSETQ. CDR3 coding DNA: TGCGCCAGCAGCTTGGGAGGAGGGGCACTAGACAATGAGCAGTACTTC. Translating gives CASSLGGGALDNEQYF.

The rearrangement uses TRBV10-3 and TRBJ2-3, with 8 nucleotides matching TRBD2. V lost 2 bases, J lost 4 bases, and 5 bases stayed unmatched. Looked up from germline, CDR1 is ENHRY and CDR2 is SYGVKD. The CDR3 extends over 15 amino acids. CDR3 loop: CAISEATGLADTQYF. The CDR3 DNA is TGTGCCATCAGTGAGGCTACGGGACTAGCAGATACGCAGTATTTT.

This clonotype was seen a few times. The chain carries TRBV27 and TRBJ2-3, with 11 nucleotides matching TRBD1. Per the germline V gene, CDR1 is MNHEY and CDR2 is SMNVEV (reference sequence). This CDR3 spans 16 amino acids. V trimming: 5 bases; J trimming: 6 bases; junction bases outside the gene matches: 10. The CDR3 sequence is CASSSGTGGFADTQYF. The DNA for the CDR3 is TGTGCCAGCAGTAGTGGGACAGGGGGTTTCGCGGATACGCAGTATTTT.

The chain employs TRBV7-2 and TRBJ1-5; D might be TRBD1 (5 bases). Germline CDR1 reads SGHTA; CDR2 reads FQGNSA. The length of the CDR3 is 13 residues. V dropped 5 bases and J dropped 6 bases, with 11 bases sitting between them. CDR3 DNA sequence: TGTGCCAGCAGCCAACGCAGGGCTCAGCCCCAGCATTTT. Translating gives CASSQRRAQPQHF. Filled out from reference TRBV7-2 and TRBJ1-5, the complete variable domain reads GAGVSQSPSNKVTEKGKDVELRCDPISGHTALYWYRQSLGQGLEFLIYFQGNSAPDKSGLPSDRFSAERTGGSVSTLTIQRTQQEDSAVYLCASSQRRAQPQHFGDGTRLSIL.